This TCR beta chain was profiled in a study of molecular identifiers for immune sequencing clone quantification. Methods described previously, with TCR primers listed, were used for bulk TCR libraries. Via MiXCR, TCRdb re-called the PCR reads, giving one row per CDR3 protein. The repertoire has some 650,000 distinct CDR3 sequences, nearly 20% of them found once; the top ten carry about 0.9%. The V gene's germline CDR1 is SGHAT and CDR2 FQNNGV. This CDR3 has 12 amino acids. Ten or more counts support this clonotype. The genes are TRBV11-2 and TRBJ1-6; 7 nucleotides align to TRBD1. The specimen was naive CD8+ T cells from blood, with Jurkat cell RNA spiked in. Noted subset: FACS-sorted CD8+CD4-CCR7+CD45RA+ naive T cells. This sequence was found in a human donor in good health. Some libraries in this study had Jurkat cell RNA spiked in. Here the CDR3 DNA reads TGTGCAATACAGGGGATGGATTCACCCCTCCACTTT. Its protein product is CAIQGMDSPLHF.